The next 27 T cell receptor beta chains were all read from a single sample in a study of OX40 agonist ivuxolimab in advanced cancers. Measured with immunoSEQ multiplex PCR; TCRdb has only the in-frame clones, and not every one. The profile shows tens of thousands of clones, just over 85% of them singletons. Material: CD4+ or CD8+ T cells sorted from blood, obtained in a trial of the OX40 agonist ivuxolimab. The receptors shown here come from an adult with an advanced solid tumor such as melanoma, head and neck, liver or kidney cancer.

The chain recombines TRBV10-1 with TRBJ1-1; no firm D call. Germline V gene data show CDR1 as WNHNN and CDR2 as SYGVQD (reference sequence). Trimming cost V 3 bases and J 0 bases, with 8 bases left between them. The CDR3 is 14 amino acids. The CDR3 is CASSETGLNTEAFF. Written as DNA, the CDR3 is TGCGCCAGCAGTGAAACGGGCTTGAACACTGAAGCTTTCTTT.

This rearrangement joins TRBV5-1 to TRBJ1-4; a possible D gene is TRBD1 (6 bases). CDR3 length: 14 amino acids. The V end was cut by 4 bases, the J end by 3 bases, with 10 bases between. Per germline, CDR1 SGHRS and CDR2 YFSETQ. CDR3 DNA sequence: TGCGCCAGCAGCCAGACAGGATCTAATGAAAAACTGTTTTTT. Protein product: CASSQTGSNEKLFF.

This chain uses TRBV19 with TRBJ1-5; no definite D call. V lost 3 bases and J lost 2, with 14 bases in between. The CDR3 covers 16 residues. Per germline, CDR1 LNHDA and CDR2 SQIVND (reference sequence). The CDR3: CASSMGGLLGNQPQHF. DNA for the CDR3: TGTGCCAGTAGTATGGGTGGTTTGCTGGGCAATCAGCCCCAGCATTTT. Combining the CDR3 with reference TRBV19 and TRBJ1-5 gives the whole variable domain DGGITQSPKYLFRKEGQNVTLSCEQNLNHDAMYWYRQDPGQGLRLIYYSQIVNDFQKGDIAEGYSVSREKKESFPLTVTSAQKNPTAFYLCASSMGGLLGNQPQHFGDGTRLSIL.

In its sample, this clone was seen a few times. The chain uses TRBV11-3 and TRBJ2-5; 14 bases agree with TRBD2. This CDR3 is built from 18 residues. V lost 1 base, J lost 4 bases, and 8 bases stayed unmatched. Germline assignment: CDR1 SGHNT and CDR2 YENEEA. The CDR3 here is CASSLGAGLAGARETQYF. The DNA for the CDR3 is TGTGCCAGCAGCTTAGGTGCGGGACTAGCGGGAGCGCGAGAGACCCAGTACTTC.

This clone has more than one count but fewer than ten. The V gene is TRBV27, the J gene TRBJ2-1; tentatively, D is TRBD1 (6 bases). The CDR3 is made up of 15 amino acids. Germline V lookup: CDR1 MNHEY, CDR2 SMNVEV (reference sequence). Trimming left V 4 bases short and J 7 bases short, with 17 bases between. In nucleotides, the CDR3 is TGTGCCAGCAGTTCCAGTGACAGGCTAAAAAATGAGCAGTTCTTC. It specifies CASSSSDRLKNEQFF.

The chain couples TRBV25-1 to TRBJ2-2; D gene uncertain. The CDR3 covers 13 residues. V lost 3 bases to trimming and J lost 4 bases, with 6 bases between them. Germline CDR1 is MGHDK and CDR2 is SYGVNS. The CDR3 loop reads CASSEASTGELFF. The DNA of the CDR3 is TGTGCCAGCAGTGAGGCTAGCACCGGGGAGCTGTTTTTT.

J is TRBJ2-1 and V is TRBV7-3; 8 nucleotides match TRBD2. With 3 bases clipped from V and 9 bases from J, the junction kept 7 bases outside the gene matches. This CDR3 spans 14 amino acids. The germline CDR1 and CDR2 sequences are SGHTA and FQGTGA. The CDR3 here is CASSFGPGRGEQFF. CDR3 DNA sequence: TGTGCCAGCAGCTTCGGTCCCGGGAGGGGTGAGCAGTTCTTC.

As regards this clone: The sample has other DNA sequences that encode this CDR3 too. The V call is TRBV5-4, the J call TRBJ2-7; weak D call: TRBD2 (6 bases). CDR1 is SGHNT and CDR2 is YYREEE in the germline V gene (reference sequence). The CDR3 loop spans 14 amino acids. Trimming cost V 4 bases and J 0 bases, with 11 bases left between them. The CDR3 DNA is TGTGCCAGCAGCGGAGGGACCAGCTCCTACGAGCAGTACTTC. Translated: CASSGGTSSYEQYF.

This clone was counted only a few times. This chain uses TRBV9 with TRBJ1-6; perhaps TRBD1 as D (6 bases). The ends were cut back, 2 bases at V and 8 bases at J, with 11 bases in the middle. This CDR3 has 14 residues. CDR1 is SGDLS, CDR2 YYNGEE, per germline. The CDR3 coding sequence is TGTGCCAGCAGCGTGCGGGGGGCGGATTCACCCCTCCACTTT. It is translated as CASSVRGADSPLHF.

The chain is built from TRBV30 and TRBJ1-6; TRBD1 might be the D (6 bases). This CDR3 region has 15 residues. Deletions cut 8 bases from V and 6 bases from J, with 20 bases between. CDR1 GTSNPN and CDR2 SVGIG come from the germline V gene (reference sequence). The CDR3, as DNA: TGTGCCGGAGGGGGGCAGCTGATGGGTAATTCACCCCTCCACTTT. Its translation is CAGGGQLMGNSPLHF. The full variable domain, rest sourced from reference TRBV30 and TRBJ1-6, is SQTIHQWPATLVQPVGSPLSLECTVEGTSNPNLYWYRQAAGRGLQLLFYSVGIGQISSEVPQNLSASRPQDRQFILSSKKLLLSDSGFYLCAGGGQLMGNSPLHFGNGTRLTVT.

The chain uses TRBV6-5 and TRBJ1-1; a weak D match, TRBD1 (5 bases). Germline V gives CDR1 MNHEY, CDR2 SVGAGI. The ends were cut back, 7 bases at V and 5 bases at J, with 20 bases in the middle. CDR3 length equals 15 residues. The CDR3 DNA reads as TGTGCCAGCACCTATTGGGAGGGCGGGGGGACTGAAGCTTTCTTT. This translates into CASTYWEGGGTEAFF.

The chain has TRBV7-2 and TRBJ1-2; unclear D gene. The germline V gene has CDR1 SGHTA and CDR2 FQGNSA. The CDR3 loop spans 14 amino acids. Trimming removed 3 bases from V and 1 base from J, with 9 bases in between. As DNA, the CDR3 is TGTGCCAGCAGCTTTCCCCTCCTTAACTATGGCTACACCTTC. Its translation: CASSFPLLNYGYTF.

The rearrangement uses TRBV6-5 and TRBJ2-2, with 7 bases that match TRBD1. Germline V CDR1 and CDR2: MNHEY, SVGAGI. V was pared by 10 bases and J by 4 bases, with 9 bases of the junction left unmatched. The CDR3 length is 14 residues. The CDR3 DNA reads as TGTGCCACCACAGACAGGGCGGGCACCGGGGAGCTGTTTTTT. Amino acids: CATTDRAGTGELFF.

The chain has TRBV6-6 and TRBJ2-5; D ambiguous. CDR3 length: 14 residues. Germline V CDR1 and CDR2: MNHNY, SVGAGI (reference sequence). V was cut by 6 bases and J by 0 bases, with 11 bases left in between. CDR3 protein: CASRPSPYQETQYF. Written as DNA, the CDR3 is TGTGCCAGCAGACCCTCACCCTACCAAGAGACCCAGTACTTC.

The J gene is TRBJ1-5, the V gene TRBV6-6; D is ambiguous. The V end was cut by 4 bases, the J end by 2 bases, with 9 bases between. This CDR3 spans 14 amino acids. Germline CDR1 and CDR2: MNHNY and SVGAGI (reference sequence). The CDR3, as DNA: TGTGCCAGCAGTTCGGACGGGGGCAATCAGCCCCAGCATTTT. This encodes CASSSDGGNQPQHF.

The J gene is TRBJ2-2, the V gene TRBV6-6; D uncertain. Trimming removed 6 bases at V and 4 bases at J, with 9 bases between. There are 13 residues in the CDR3. The germline V gene has CDR1 MNHNY and CDR2 SVGAGI (reference sequence). DNA of the CDR3: TGTGCCAGCAGCCCCCCGAGCACCGGGGAGCTGTTTTTT. Its protein is CASSPPSTGELFF.

The chain joins TRBV5-6 to TRBJ2-5; D not certain. This CDR3 region has 11 residues. The V gene lost 3 bases and the J gene lost 1 base, with 1 base spanning the gap. Germline V gene data show CDR1 as SGHDT and CDR2 as YYEEEE. This chain's CDR3 is CASSSQETQYF. The CDR3 DNA sequence: TGTGCCAGCAGCTCCCAAGAGACCCAGTACTTC.

The chain couples TRBV29-1 to TRBJ2-7; D is undetermined. Germline assignment: CDR1 SQVTM and CDR2 ANQGSEA. Deletions cut 4 bases from V and 3 bases from J, with 7 bases between. The CDR3 length is 11 residues. Here the CDR3 DNA reads TGCAGCGTTGGGCAGAACTACGAGCAGTACTTC. Its translation is CSVGQNYEQYF.

The chain links TRBV6-1 to TRBJ1-2, with D perhaps matching TRBD1 (6 bases). The germline CDR1 and CDR2 sequences are MNHNS and SASEGT. V was trimmed by 4 bases and J by 4 bases, leaving 13 bases between them. The CDR3 is 14 amino acids. The CDR3 region has the DNA TGTGCCAGCAGTGGCCGGGACACAGGCTATGGCTACACCTTC. Its protein is CASSGRDTGYGYTF.

On this clone: Distinct nucleotide sequences in the sample also encode this CDR3. The chain recombines TRBV30 with TRBJ1-1; D unresolved. CDR1 and CDR2 from the germline V gene are GTSNPN and SVGIG (reference sequence). Deletions cut 1 base from V and 2 bases from J, with 8 bases between. This CDR3 is built from 13 residues. The CDR3 coding sequence is TGTGCCTGGAGTGGGGTTCTAAACACTGAAGCTTTCTTT. This translates into CAWSGVLNTEAFF.

The rearrangement links TRBV27 to TRBJ2-7; TRBD1 aligns across 7 bases. CDR1 and CDR2 (germline): MNHEY, SMNVEV (reference sequence). Unmatched junction bases numbered 8, after V lost 3 bases and J lost 6 bases. This CDR3 spans 14 amino acids. The CDR3 bases are TGTGCCAGCAGTTTTCGACAGGGCCGCGCCGAGCAGTACTTC. It translates to CASSFRQGRAEQYF.

This chain connects TRBV6-5 to TRBJ2-5; TRBD1 is a possible D gene (5 bases). The J call may not be correct, given that the DNA end is closer to TRBJ2-7. Germline V gene sequence: CDR1 MNHEY, CDR2 SVGAGI. The CDR3 has 15 amino acids. The CDR3 region has the DNA TGTGCCAGCAGTTACGGCCAGGGCCACTCCTACGAGCAGTACTTC. Its protein product is CASSYGQGHSYEQYF.

This clone was detected once. The chain carries TRBV6-6 and TRBJ1-6; 7 nucleotides match TRBD1. The CDR3 consists of 16 residues. The trim removed 0 bases at V and 6 bases at J, leaving 5 bases unmatched. CDR1 and CDR2 (germline): MNHNY, SVGAGI (reference sequence). The CDR3 DNA reads as TGTGCCAGCAGTTACTCTGGGGGACAGAGTAATTCACCCCTCCACTTT. It specifies CASSYSGGQSNSPLHF.

This chain joins TRBV6-6 and TRBJ2-7; tentative D call: TRBD1 (6 bases). The CDR3 sequence is 14 residues long. Germline V gene lookup returns CDR1 MNHNY and CDR2 SVGAGI (reference sequence). With 6 bases removed from V and 5 bases from J, the gap between germline ends came to 17 bases. The CDR3 region has the DNA TGTGCCAGCAGGAGCCCACAGGGATCCCACGAGCAGTACTTC. As protein: CASRSPQGSHEQYF.

This clone was seen just once. The chain is built from TRBV21-1 and TRBJ1-2. TRBV21-1 constitutes a pseudogene. CDR3 size: 15 residues. CDR3 bases: TGTGCCAGCAGCAAAGAGATTGCGGTACCCTATGGCTACACCTTC. It is translated as CASSKEIAVPYGYTF.

This clone appeared many times. The chain couples TRBV11-3 to TRBJ1-1, with TRBD1 identical over 10 bases. The junction had 3 bases not matched to a gene; V was cut back by 4 bases and J by 1 base. In germline, CDR1 is SGHNT, CDR2 YENEEA. The CDR3 totals 15 residues. CDR3: CASSSRTGGNTEAFF. CDR3 coding DNA: TGTGCCAGCAGCTCCCGGACAGGGGGGAACACTGAAGCTTTCTTT. Filled out from reference TRBV11-3 and TRBJ1-1, the complete variable domain reads EAGVVQSPRYKIIEKKQPVAFWCNPISGHNTLYWYLQNLGQGPELLIRYENEEAVDDSQLPKDRFSAERLKGVDSTLKIQPAELGDSAVYLCASSSRTGGNTEAFFGQGTRLTVV.

This clone has just one count. This rearrangement joins TRBV6-6 to TRBJ2-7; a possible D gene is TRBD1 (6 bases). The V end was cut by 2 bases, the J end by 2 bases, with 13 bases between. Germline V gives CDR1 MNHNY, CDR2 SVGAGI (reference sequence). The CDR3 contains 15 residues. Here the CDR3 reads CASSYAPGHTYEQYF. The CDR3 DNA sequence: TGTGCCAGCAGTTACGCACCGGGACACACCTACGAGCAGTACTTC.